This T cell receptor (beta chain) was profiled in a study of blood T cell repertoires in COVID-19. Authors' analysis steps: Amplification from reference gene primers served as the basis for estimated nucleated cell counts. Profiled with immunoSEQ multiplex PCR; TCRdb holds only in-frame clones, not every one. The V and J calls and the clone size are those of that table, but D and trimming were determined from the DNA. The sample lists over 150,000 clones; about 82% were seen once. Per germline, CDR1 SEHNR and CDR2 FQNEAQ (reference sequence). V lost 4 bases, J lost 3 bases, and 10 bases stayed unmatched. The CDR3 loop spans 16 amino acids.

Material for sequencing was peripheral blood. This chain joins TRBV7-9 and TRBJ1-1; 8 bases align to TRBD1. The clonotype originates from a woman aged 80 or over with COVID-19, enrolled during active disease. CDR3 region: CASSSQGALRDTEAFF. In DNA, the CDR3 is TGTGCCAGCAGCTCTCAGGGGGCACTTAGGGACACTGAAGCTTTCTTT.